This is a list of T cell receptor beta chains from one sample in a study of blood T cell repertoires in COVID-19. Libraries were prepared by immunoSEQ multiplex PCR; TCRdb keeps only in-frame clonotypes and omits some of them. The sample has about 300,000 clones; 90% to 95% are singletons. Sequencing was performed on peripheral blood. These receptors all stem from a woman aged 25 to 39 with COVID-19, enrolled during active disease. Both conserved end residues are part of each CDR3. D genes are given only for firm matches. Rows give clone size only sometimes, using once, few, many, or a class for an expanded clone.

CDR3nt,CDR3aa,j_gene,abundance,v_gene,d_gene
TGTGCCAGCAGTTTAGGAGCGGGAGGTAACACCGGGGAGCTGTTTTTT,CASSLGAGGNTGELFF,TRBJ2-2,-,TRBV27,TRBD2
TGTGCCAGCAGGAATGGCAACGAGCAGTACTTC,CASRNGNEQYF,TRBJ2-7,-,TRBV27,-
TGTGCCGGCCGGGACAGCCTGTACAATGAGCAGTTCTTC,CAGRDSLYNEQFF,TRBJ2-1,-,TRBV30,TRBD1
TGCAGTGCTAGTCTGGCAGACGAGCAGTACTTC,CSASLADEQYF,TRBJ2-7,-,TRBV20-1,-
TGTGCCAGCAGCTTGGCCGGCCGGGAGGGCCGGAGCACAGATACGCAGTATTTT,CASSLAGREGRSTDTQYF,TRBJ2-3,-,TRBV5-6,TRBD2
TGTGCCAGTAGTACGAGGGGAGGAGGTGCTGAAGCTTTCTTT,CASSTRGGGAEAFF,TRBJ1-1,-,TRBV19,-
TGCGCCAGCAGCTTGGGTTCCCGACAGGGGTCGTACGAGCAGTACTTC,CASSLGSRQGSYEQYF,TRBJ2-7,few,TRBV5-1,TRBD1
TGTGCCAGCTCACCAGCTCTAGCGGGAGGCTACAATGAGCAGTTCTTC,CASSPALAGGYNEQFF,TRBJ2-1,-,TRBV18,TRBD2
TGTGCCAGCAGCGCCAGGCCGGACGGGGCCTACGAGCAGTACTTC,CASSARPDGAYEQYF,TRBJ2-7,-,TRBV9,-
TGTGCCAGCAGTTTATACATTAACACCGGGGAGCTGTTTTTT,CASSLYINTGELFF,TRBJ2-2,-,TRBV27,-
TGTGCCAGCAGCGGCGGGGGAGGCTACGAGCAGTACTTC,CASSGGGGYEQYF,TRBJ2-7,-,TRBV2,TRBD2
TGTGCCAGCAGCTTCACCGACAGGCGGCAAGAGACCCAGTACTTC,CASSFTDRRQETQYF,TRBJ2-5,-,TRBV7-6,-
TGTGCCAGTAGTATAGGGACAGGGAGTATAATAGATCAGCCCCAGCATTTT,CASSIGTGSIIDQPQHF,TRBJ1-5,-,TRBV19,TRBD1
TGTGCCAGCAGTCCCGGGACTAGCGGGAACGAGCAGTACTTC,CASSPGTSGNEQYF,TRBJ2-7,-,TRBV27,TRBD2
TGTGCCAGCAGTTACTCGGTCAGGGCTAATGAAGCTTTCTTT,CASSYSVRANEAFF,TRBJ1-1,-,TRBV6-5,-
TGTGCCAGCAGCCAAGTGGTCACTAGCACAGATACGCAGTATTTT,CASSQVVTSTDTQYF,TRBJ2-3,-,TRBV3-1/TRBV3-2,-
TGTGCCAGTTGTAGACTAGGTACCGGGGAGCTGTTTTTT,CASCRLGTGELFF,TRBJ2-2,once,TRBV19,-
TGTGCCAGCAGCTTAGATCAGGTGATAGCGGGAGGCTCGGGTTTTTTT,CASSLDQVIAGGSGFF,TRBJ2-3,-,TRBV11-2,TRBD2
TGTGCCAGCAGCTTGGGTGGAGGGAACACTGAAGCTTTCTTT,CASSLGGGNTEAFF,TRBJ1-1,-,TRBV5-5,-
TGTGCCAGCAGTTACTTTCCGGGGGAGGGAGGCTACACCTTC,CASSYFPGEGGYTF,TRBJ1-2,-,TRBV6-5,-
TGTGCCTGGAGAGATATTCCCGGGTTACCCCGGGGAGAGACCCAGTACTTC,CAWRDIPGLPRGETQYF,TRBJ2-5,-,TRBV30,-
TGTGCCAGCAGTACGTTCATAGGGAGTGAAAAACTGTTTTTT,CASSTFIGSEKLFF,TRBJ1-4,-,TRBV27,-
TGCAGCGTGGCAGGACCTGCGTATGAGACTAGCAAGCGCTACGAGCAGTACTTC,CSVAGPAYETSKRYEQYF,TRBJ2-7,-,TRBV29-1,TRBD2
TGTGCCAGCAGCTTGGCCACCGGACAGGGGGCTTCTGAAGCTTTCTTT,CASSLATGQGASEAFF,TRBJ1-1,-,TRBV5-6,TRBD1
TGTGCCAGCAGCCAAGGACAGGGCGTACGGGAGACCCAGTACTTC,CASSQGQGVRETQYF,TRBJ2-5,-,TRBV14,TRBD1
TGTGCCAGCAGTTTAGACACTTTCTACGAGCAGTACTTC,CASSLDTFYEQYF,TRBJ2-7,-,TRBV28,-
TGTGCCAGCTCACCATATTCGGTCGCTATGGGCGACGAGCAGTACTTC,CASSPYSVAMGDEQYF,TRBJ2-7,-,TRBV18,-
TGCGCCAGCAGCCCTACCGCGCTGTATAATTCACCCCTCCACTTT,CASSPTALYNSPLHF,TRBJ1-6,-,TRBV5-1,-
TGTGCCTGGCTGGACAGAAATTTCTACGAGCAGTACTTC,CAWLDRNFYEQYF,TRBJ2-7,-,TRBV30,-
TGTGCCAGCAGCTCCGGGACTAGCGGGACCCATGAGCAGTTCTTC,CASSSGTSGTHEQFF,TRBJ2-1,once,TRBV5-4,TRBD2
TGTGCCAGCTCGCGGACAGGGTCCACTGAAGCTTTCTTT,CASSRTGSTEAFF,TRBJ1-1,-,TRBV18,TRBD1
TGCGCCAGCAGCTTTGCCGGACAGGGTTCGGGGCAGTACTTC,CASSFAGQGSGQYF,TRBJ2-7,-,TRBV5-1,TRBD1
TGTGCCAGCAGCTTAGGAGGAGGAAACACCATATATTTT,CASSLGGGNTIYF,TRBJ1-3,-,TRBV7-9,-
TGTGCAAGTCGCCTGGGGGGGTACCAAGAGACCCAGTACTTC,CASRLGGYQETQYF,TRBJ2-5,-,TRBV12-2,-
TGCAGCGTTGCTGGGCTAGCGGGCACAGATACGCAGTATTTT,CSVAGLAGTDTQYF,TRBJ2-3,-,TRBV29-1,TRBD2
TGTGCCAGCAGCGTTCGGGACTCCGCCTACGAGCAGTACTTC,CASSVRDSAYEQYF,TRBJ2-7,-,TRBV7-8,-
TGTGCCAGCAGCCCACGGGTAATGAACACTGAAGCTTTCTTT,CASSPRVMNTEAFF,TRBJ1-1,-,TRBV11-2,-
TGTGCTAGTGGTTTGGTAACAGGGGCCCGCTACGAGCAGTACTTC,CASGLVTGARYEQYF,TRBJ2-7,-,TRBV12-5,TRBD1
TGTGCCTGGAGTACTGGGGCAGGGGGCAGAAACACCATATATTTT,CAWSTGAGGRNTIYF,TRBJ1-3,-,TRBV30,TRBD1
TGTGCCAGCAGTTGGGTGAGGGGGCGAAGCTATGGCTACACCTTC,CASSWVRGRSYGYTF,TRBJ1-2,-,TRBV28,TRBD1
TGTGCCAGCAGTCGGGACAGGGGGCTTCTGAACACTGAAGCTTTCTTT,CASSRDRGLLNTEAFF,TRBJ1-1,-,TRBV7-9,TRBD1
TGCGCCAGCAGCGGGAACACAGGGGGCCGGCAGATCTTC,CASSGNTGGRQIF,TRBJ2-7,-,TRBV10-1,TRBD1
TGTGCCAGCCGGGGTCTAACGAACACCGGGGAGCTGTTTTTT,CASRGLTNTGELFF,TRBJ2-2,-,TRBV3-1/TRBV3-2,-
TGCGCCAGCAGCCAAGATCCAGGGGACCTCCTAAGCTATGGCTACACCTTC,CASSQDPGDLLSYGYTF,TRBJ1-2,-,TRBV4-1,-
TGTGCCAGCAGTTTGGGGCAGGGACTCCAGCCCCAGCATTTT,CASSLGQGLQPQHF,TRBJ1-5,-,TRBV28,-
TGCGCCAGCAGCCAAGAGGGGCCTCACTCTGGAAACACCATATATTTT,CASSQEGPHSGNTIYF,TRBJ1-3,-,TRBV4-1,-
TGTGCCAGCAGCCGGGACTTGAGCTCCTACGAGCAGTACTTC,CASSRDLSSYEQYF,TRBJ2-7,-,TRBV2,-
TGTGCCAGCAGGGATTCACCGACAGGGCCTAACTATGGCTACACCTTC,CASRDSPTGPNYGYTF,TRBJ1-2,-,TRBV2,TRBD1
TGTGCCAGCAGCCAATGGACTAGCGGGAGTTCCGAGCAGTACTTC,CASSQWTSGSSEQYF,TRBJ2-7,once,TRBV3-1/TRBV3-2,TRBD2
TGTGCCAGCAGCTTAAACGTTCGGGACTTTGGAAACACCATATATTTT,CASSLNVRDFGNTIYF,TRBJ1-3,-,TRBV7-9,-
TGTGCCAGCAGTGTCCTGGGGGAGGGGAACACCGGGGAGCTGTTTTTT,CASSVLGEGNTGELFF,TRBJ2-2,-,TRBV6-1,TRBD2
TGTGCCAGCAGAAACAGGGGGACAAAAGAGACCCAGTACTTC,CASRNRGTKETQYF,TRBJ2-5,-,TRBV5-6,TRBD1
TGTGCCAGCAGCTTGGGCCCCGGGACAGGGGCTGGAAACACCATATATTTT,CASSLGPGTGAGNTIYF,TRBJ1-3,-,TRBV5-6,TRBD1